This TCR beta chain derives from a study of blood T cell repertoires in COVID-19. Overall study context: The United States, Italy and Spain supplied acute and convalescent COVID-19 samples. T cells, B-cell-depleted T cells, or PBMCs supplied cDNA or gDNA.

Authors' data handling: Quantification of nucleated cells was approximated via reference gene primer amplification. Produced via immunoSEQ multiplex PCR; TCRdb's table is partial and in-frame only. V, J and clone size were drawn from that table, and D and trimming were deduced from the DNA. This sample yields roughly 65,000 clones, of which 65% to 85% are seen a single time; 16% belongs to the top ten. The germline gives CDR1 LGHDT, CDR2 YNNKEL (reference sequence). Trimming pared 4 bases from V and 6 bases from J, leaving 12 bases between. The CDR3 covers 13 residues. Sequenced sample: peripheral blood. This sequence was found in a man between 60 and 75 years old with acute or convalescent COVID-19. The chain employs TRBV3-1 (or the pseudogene TRBV3-2) and TRBJ1-1; D is possibly TRBD1 (5 bases). CDR3 in DNA: TGTGCCAGCAGCCGATCTGGGGGGGCTGAAGCTTTCTTT. It is translated as CASSRSGGAEAFF.